The rows below give T cell receptor beta chains drawn from one sample of a study of T-cell memory formation after mild COVID-19. TCRdb reanalysed the 5' RACE reads using MiXCR and keeps one entry per CDR3 protein. The table has under 250,000 distinct CDR3 sequences, approximately 10% seen once. The material sequenced was PBMCs or a T cell subset sorted from them (not recorded which). Receptors originate from a man between 18 and 29 years old who had mild COVID-19 (a few samples of this study predate the infection). Cell type and time point are not known. The CDR3 runs from the conserved cysteine through the conserved F or W. The D gene is left open where the match is weak. Rows give clone size only sometimes, using once, few, many, or a class for an expanded clone.

size	D	J	V	CDR3	DNA
NA	NA	TRBJ2-5	TRBV5-1	CASSFQGGETQYF	TGCGCCAGCAGCTTTCAGGGAGGTGAGACCCAGTACTTC
NA	NA	TRBJ2-3	TRBV30	CAWSVNSGDTQYF	TGTGCCTGGAGTGTAAATTCAGGGGATACGCAGTATTTT
many	NA	TRBJ2-5	TRBV5-1	CASTPQGRRETQYF	TGCGCCAGCACCCCCCAGGGGAGGAGAGAGACCCAGTACTTC
NA	NA	TRBJ2-1	TRBV20-1	CSARAGGQAYNEQFF	TGCAGTGCTAGAGCTGGGGGGCAGGCCTACAATGAGCAGTTCTTC
NA	NA	TRBJ1-4	TRBV7-3	CASSLMPGEKLFF	TGTGCCAGCAGCTTAATGCCAGGCGAAAAACTGTTTTTT
NA	TRBD1	TRBJ1-6	TRBV7-9	CASSPPGQGYSPLHF	TGTGCCAGCAGCCCTCCGGGACAGGGCTATTCACCCCTCCACTTT
few	NA	TRBJ1-4	TRBV20-1	CSARGEKLFF	TGCAGTGCAAGGGGTGAAAAACTGTTTTTT
few	NA	TRBJ2-3	TRBV5-4	CASSPFAGSTDTQYF	TGTGCCAGCAGCCCTTTCGCGGGGAGCACAGATACGCAGTATTTT
few	NA	TRBJ2-1	TRBV4-2	CASSQGSNRLYNEQFF	TGTGCCAGCAGCCAAGGATCGAACCGTCTTTACAATGAGCAGTTCTTC
few	NA	TRBJ2-7	TRBV5-1	CASSPGGTATYEQYF	TGCGCCAGCAGCCCAGGGGGGACAGCCACCTACGAGCAGTACTTC
few	TRBD1	TRBJ1-6	TRBV30	CAWRGPGGSPLHF	TGTGCCTGGAGGGGCCCAGGGGGGTCACCCCTCCACTTT
few	NA	TRBJ2-5	TRBV7-9	CASGTGAQETQYF	TGTGCCAGCGGAACCGGGGCCCAAGAGACCCAGTACTTC
NA	TRBD2	TRBJ2-1	TRBV6-6	CASQRAGTSGEQFF	TGTGCCAGCCAGCGGGCTGGGACTAGCGGTGAGCAGTTCTTC
NA	TRBD1	TRBJ1-2	TRBV18	CASSPYRDSQANYGYTF	TGTGCCAGCTCCCCATATCGGGACAGCCAAGCTAACTATGGCTACACCTTC
NA	TRBD2	TRBJ2-1	TRBV10-3	CAITEDVAGGSSYNEQFF	TGTGCCATCACCGAGGACGTAGCGGGGGGGAGCTCCTACAATGAGCAGTTCTTC
NA	NA	TRBJ1-4	TRBV6-6	CASSYRVSTNEKLFF	TGTGCCAGCAGTTACAGGGTCTCAACTAATGAAAAACTGTTTTTT
NA	NA	TRBJ1-4	TRBV11-2	CASSGGGPTNEKLFF	TGTGCCAGCAGCGGAGGGGGTCCAACTAATGAAAAACTGTTTTTT
NA	NA	TRBJ2-7	TRBV20-1	CSAQKAGFRGVYEQYF	TGCAGTGCTCAGAAGGCAGGGTTTAGGGGGGTTTACGAGCAGTACTTC
NA	TRBD1	TRBJ1-2	TRBV16	CASSQSRGPIYGYTF	TGTGCCAGCAGCCAATCAAGGGGGCCGATCTATGGCTACACCTTC
NA	NA	TRBJ2-4	TRBV21-1	CASSKPQDSLAKNIQYF	TGTGCCAGCAGCAAACCCCAGGACAGCCTAGCCAAAAACATTCAGTACTTC
NA	NA	TRBJ2-1	TRBV6-6	CASSYPQGEQFF	TGTGCCAGCAGTTACCCACAGGGTGAGCAGTTCTTC
NA	TRBD1	TRBJ2-1	TRBV4-1	CASSQMDRANEQFF	TGCGCCAGCAGCCAGATGGACAGGGCGAATGAGCAGTTCTTC
NA	TRBD1	TRBJ2-6	TRBV2	CASSGDRVGANVLTF	TGTGCCAGCAGTGGCGACAGGGTTGGGGCCAACGTCCTGACTTTC
few	NA	TRBJ2-3	TRBV4-2	CASSQESLGGTDTQYF	TGTGCCAGCAGCCAAGAATCCCTGGGAGGTACAGATACGCAGTATTTT
NA	NA	TRBJ1-5	TRBV15	CATSGQGTHSNQPQHF	TGTGCCACCAGCGGGCAGGGGACTCATAGCAATCAGCCCCAGCATTTT
few	TRBD1	TRBJ2-1	TRBV20-1	CSAYPGQGTDEQFF	TGCAGTGCCTATCCGGGACAGGGGACGGATGAGCAGTTCTTC
many	TRBD2	TRBJ2-3	TRBV7-9	CASSPLGRGTTDTQYF	TGTGCCAGCAGCCCCCTGGGGCGGGGGACCACAGATACGCAGTATTTT
few	NA	TRBJ2-5	TRBV20-1	CSARDRTPLGETQYF	TGCAGTGCTAGAGATCGGACGCCCTTGGGGGAGACCCAGTACTTC
few	TRBD1	TRBJ1-1	TRBV6-5	CASSWGQGLNTEAFF	TGTGCCAGCAGTTGGGGACAGGGGTTGAACACTGAAGCTTTCTTT
NA	TRBD1	TRBJ2-2	TRBV7-2	CASSLVGGIGELFF	TGTGCCAGCAGCTTAGTAGGGGGCATCGGGGAGCTGTTTTTT
many	NA	TRBJ2-7	TRBV4-1	CASSQGTTVIGEQYF	TGCGCCAGCAGCCAGGGGACCACAGTGATCGGAGAGCAGTACTTC
few	NA	TRBJ1-2	TRBV5-1	CVSSYFGDEDGYTF	TGCGTCAGCAGCTATTTCGGGGATGAGGATGGCTACACCTTC
few	NA	TRBJ1-2	TRBV6-1	CASRARERGYTF	TGTGCCAGCAGGGCCCGGGAACGTGGCTACACCTTC
NA	TRBD1	TRBJ2-5	TRBV7-2	CASSRQGVGETQYF	TGTGCCAGCAGCCGACAGGGGGTGGGGGAGACCCAGTACTTC
NA	NA	TRBJ2-7	TRBV2	CASRSGTSYEQYF	TGTGCCAGCAGGTCCGGGACCTCCTACGAGCAGTACTTC
many	TRBD2	TRBJ2-7	TRBV7-8	CASSLAGGASYEQYF	TGTGCCAGCAGTTTAGCGGGAGGGGCGTCCTACGAGCAGTACTTC
NA	NA	TRBJ1-4	TRBV4-1	CASSQEGSLGEKLFF	TGCGCCAGCAGCCAAGAAGGCAGTTTGGGAGAAAAACTGTTTTTT
few	TRBD1	TRBJ2-1	TRBV6-5	CASSYRWTGVGNEQFF	TGTGCCAGCAGTTACCGGTGGACAGGGGTTGGGAATGAGCAGTTCTTC
few	NA	TRBJ2-3	TRBV11-2	CASNLRGGSDTQYF	TGTGCCAGCAACCTAAGGGGGGGTTCAGATACGCAGTATTTT
few	NA	TRBJ1-5	TRBV6-6	CASRSHGDGSNQPQHF	TGTGCCAGCAGGTCTCACGGGGACGGAAGCAATCAGCCCCAGCATTTT
many	NA	TRBJ2-5	TRBV20-1	CSATSSEETQYF	TGCAGTGCAACCTCTAGTGAGGAGACCCAGTACTTC
NA	TRBD2	TRBJ2-3	TRBV5-1	CASTSGGEDTQYF	TGCGCCAGCACTTCCGGGGGGGAGGATACGCAGTATTTT
many	TRBD2	TRBJ2-3	TRBV20-1	CSARDTAGGPIVTDTQYF	TGCAGTGCTAGAGATACAGCGGGGGGGCCAATAGTCACAGATACGCAGTATTTT
few	NA	TRBJ1-3	TRBV21-1	CASSKNYVSGSGNTIYF	TGTGCCAGCAGCAAAAATTACGTTTCGGGGTCTGGAAACACCATATATTTT
few	NA	TRBJ2-7	TRBV20-1	CSARTWDGDYEQYF	TGCAGTGCTAGAACCTGGGACGGCGACTACGAGCAGTACTTC
NA	NA	TRBJ1-6	TRBV6-2/TRBV6-3	CASMPQGRGFSPLHF	TGTGCCAGCATGCCCCAGGGTCGGGGGTTCTCACCCCTCCACTTT
few	NA	TRBJ2-5	TRBV4-1	CASSQEGRAQETQYF	TGCGCCAGCAGCCAAGAAGGCAGGGCCCAAGAGACCCAGTACTTC
few	NA	TRBJ2-3	TRBV6-5	CASRIQGITDTQYF	TGTGCCAGCAGGATACAGGGCATCACAGATACGCAGTATTTT
NA	TRBD1	TRBJ1-5	TRBV10-3	CAISVGQGSNQPQHF	TGTGCCATCAGTGTTGGACAGGGTAGCAATCAGCCCCAGCATTTT
NA	NA	TRBJ1-1	TRBV3-1	CASRLEGGAAFF	TGTGCCAGCAGACTCGAAGGGGGGGCCGCTTTCTTT
NA	NA	TRBJ2-7	TRBV20-1	CSAARDSYEQYF	TGCAGTGCCGCCCGGGACTCCTACGAGCAGTACTTC
NA	NA	TRBJ1-2	TRBV27	CASSLSLDSYGYTF	TGTGCCAGCAGTTTATCTCTAGACTCTTATGGCTACACCTTC
NA	TRBD2	TRBJ2-5	TRBV7-9	CASSLGTRGTQYF	TGTGCCAGCAGCCTTGGGACTAGAGGGACCCAGTACTTC
NA	NA	TRBJ2-1	TRBV24-1	CATCQALDAGADEQFF	TGTGCCACCTGCCAGGCCCTGGATGCGGGGGCCGATGAGCAGTTCTTC
few	NA	TRBJ1-1	TRBV12-3/TRBV12-4	CASSLRRMNTEAFF	TGTGCCAGCAGTTTACGTCGCATGAACACTGAAGCTTTCTTT
few	TRBD1	TRBJ2-7	TRBV5-1	CASSFGQGASYEQYF	TGCGCCAGCAGCTTCGGACAGGGGGCTTCATACGAGCAGTACTTC
few	NA	TRBJ1-5	TRBV27	CASSSLPDQPQHF	TGTGCCAGCAGTTCGTTACCAGATCAGCCCCAGCATTTT
few	TRBD1	TRBJ2-1	TRBV19	CASSVSGTAYNEQFF	TGTGCCAGTAGTGTCTCCGGGACAGCTTACAATGAGCAGTTCTTC